The clone carrying this TCR beta chain was recorded at least ten times. The time point was: pre-sensitization, week 0. Treatment here: therapeutic diphenylcyclopropenone sensitization with weekly scalp DPC. These data belong to a study of human T cells and chemical hapten exposure. In the study overall: Skin of the upper inner arm, roughly 2 cm by roughly 2 cm, received 2% DPC for sensitization. The study patch tested 0.01% DPC on the upper back and read results at 6 days.

TCRdb itself ran the RACE reads through MiXCR, one entry per CDR3 protein. This sample has more than 300,000 distinct CDR3 sequences, with roughly 6% found just once. The TCR was taken from a woman between 18 and 29 years old with alopecia areata. Some clones in this sample may be carry-over from other donors' samples. The input for sequencing was whole blood, taken in connection with sensitization to the hapten diphenylcyclopropenone (DPC).

The CDR3 DNA follows: TGTGCCAGCAGTTTAGGTGGGGTAGAAGAAAAACTGTTTTTT. Encoded protein: CASSLGGVEEKLFF. The rearrangement links TRBV12-3 or TRBV12-4 to TRBJ1-4; no definite D call. The germline V and J ends were trimmed by 1 base and 8 bases, with 11 bases remaining between them. This CDR3 spans 14 amino acids.